The 13 T cell receptor beta chains below all came from one sample that was sequenced in a study of monozygotic twins with inflammatory bowel disease. TCRdb re-called the 5' RACE reads and gives one entry per CDR3 protein, without DNA. The repertoire table contains 170,000 or so distinct CDR3 sequences. Sequencing was carried out using blood. These receptors were taken from a human donor with ulcerative colitis or Crohn's disease, or a healthy co-twin of an affected twin (not recorded which).

The chain joins TRBV27 to TRBJ1-2; TCRdb proposes TRBD1, but this gene call is untestable without DNA. This CDR3 region has 13 residues. The germline gives CDR1 MNHEY, CDR2 SMNVEV (reference sequence). The CDR3 sequence: CASCWLRGYGYTF.

This chain links TRBV30 with TRBJ2-5; absent DNA, TCRdb's TRBD1 call cannot be checked. The CDR3 is 14 residues long. CDR1 GTSNPN and CDR2 SVGIG come from the germline V gene (reference sequence). CDR3 sequence reads: CAWSVFGGQETQYF. Filled out from reference TRBV30 and TRBJ2-5, the complete variable domain reads SQTIHQWPATLVQPVGSPLSLECTVEGTSNPNLYWYRQAAGRGLQLLFYSVGIGQISSEVPQNLSASRPQDRQFILSSKKLLLSDSGFYLCAWSVFGGQETQYFGPGTRLLVL.

This chain joins TRBV20-1 and TRBJ2-2; without DNA, the TCRdb call of TRBD1 cannot be checked. Germline CDR1 is DFQATT and CDR2 is SNEGSKA (reference sequence). The CDR3 runs to 14 residues. CDR3 residues: CSASPLRKTGELFF.

The genes are TRBV20-1 and TRBJ2-5; TCRdb picks TRBD2, but there is no DNA to check that call. The CDR3 is made up of 18 amino acids. Germline V gene lookup returns CDR1 DFQATT and CDR2 SNEGSKA (reference sequence). Here the CDR3 reads CSARDQGLAGVFQETQYF.

The chain combines TRBV29-1 with TRBJ2-7. Germline-derived CDR1 and CDR2 are SQVTM and ANQGSEA. This CDR3 is built from 13 residues. Here the CDR3 reads CSVEGGGPYEQYF.

The chain joins TRBV5-1 to TRBJ2-3; the TCRdb D gene call, TRBD1, has no DNA to confirm it. Germline assignment: CDR1 SGHRS and CDR2 YFSETQ. The CDR3 extends over 15 amino acids. This chain's CDR3 is CASSIGTAISDTQYF.

The chain employs TRBV5-5 and TRBJ2-7; lacking DNA, the TRBD1 call made by TCRdb goes unchecked. Germline V lookup: CDR1 SGHKS, CDR2 YYEKEE (reference sequence). This CDR3 is built from 16 residues. The CDR3 spells CASSLAPRDRVYEQYF.

The rearrangement uses TRBV5-5 and TRBJ1-2; TCRdb designates TRBD1, a call that cannot be tested without DNA. Germline V gene data show CDR1 as SGHKS and CDR2 as YYEKEE (reference sequence). This CDR3 contains 15 residues. The CDR3 is CASSLAGTGNYGYTF.

The rearrangement uses TRBV5-1 and TRBJ2-1; lacking DNA, the TRBD2 call made by TCRdb goes unchecked. CDR1 and CDR2 (germline): SGHRS, YFSETQ. CDR3 size: 15 residues. This CDR3 is CASSTGLLPYNEQFF.

V and J are TRBV12-3 or TRBV12-4 and TRBJ1-1; TCRdb reports TRBD1, a call that lacks DNA to check it against. The CDR3 totals 14 residues. The CDR3 here is CASSPGTANTEAFF.

The chain recombines TRBV29-1 with TRBJ2-6. The CDR3 extends over 14 amino acids. The germline V gene has CDR1 SQVTM and CDR2 ANQGSEA. The CDR3 loop is CSVEDLSLANVLTF.

The chain recombines TRBV20-1 with TRBJ2-7. Germline CDR1 is DFQATT and CDR2 is SNEGSKA (reference sequence). The CDR3 has 18 residues. The CDR3 region is CSARDKNASTESSYEQYF.

This sequence joins TRBV24-1 and TRBJ2-1; TCRdb calls TRBD1, which cannot be checked without DNA. The CDR3 covers 16 residues. Germline V lookup: CDR1 KGHDR, CDR2 SFDVKD. CDR3 residues: CATQPTEQGPLNEQFF.